The 31 T cell receptor beta chains listed next were all sequenced from one sample in a study of cytomegalovirus exposure and HLA in healthy donors. The assay was immunoSEQ multiplex PCR, and TCRdb's table has in-frame clones only and misses some. The data hold about 360,000 clones, with roughly 85% observed a single time. The sequencing sample was made of PBMCs. The receptors were sampled from a woman aged 18 to 35 in good health and CMV-seronegative.

The CDR3: CASSAYQGGNQPQHF. The CDR3 DNA sequence: TGTGCCAGCTCGGCATATCAGGGCGGCAATCAGCCCCAGCATTTT. The genes are TRBV18 and TRBJ1-5; maybe TRBD1 (5 bases). The V gene lost 6 bases and the J gene lost 2 bases, with 14 bases spanning the gap. The CDR3 has 15 amino acids. CDR1 is KGHSH, CDR2 LQKENI, per germline.

The chain is built from TRBV27 and TRBJ2-7, with 8 bases lining up with TRBD1. CDR1 is MNHEY, CDR2 SMNVEV, per germline (reference sequence). This CDR3 is 20 amino acids long. V trimming: 5 bases; J trimming: 1 base; junction bases outside the gene matches: 22. The chain's CDR3 is CASSQRNPGQAPYPSYEQYF. CDR3 sequence (DNA): TGTGCCAGCAGTCAGCGAAACCCGGGACAGGCCCCTTACCCTTCCTACGAGCAGTACTTC.

The V and J genes are TRBV18 and TRBJ2-5; possible D gene TRBD1, 5 bases. This CDR3 contains 13 residues. Trimming removed 1 base from V and 2 bases from J, with 5 bases in between. Germline CDR1 is KGHSH and CDR2 is LQKENI. In nucleotides, the CDR3 is TGTGCCAGCTCACCACAGGGGCAAGAGACCCAGTACTTC. It encodes CASSPQGQETQYF.

This chain uses TRBV5-4 with TRBJ2-2, with 11 positions matching TRBD2. The CDR3 runs 20 residues. Germline CDR1 and CDR2: SGHNT and YYREEE (reference sequence). V lost 3 bases and J lost 2; bases outside the gene matches: 15. CDR3 coding DNA: TGTGCCAGCAGCTCACAGGGGGGGACGGGACTAGCGGCCAACACCGGGGAGCTGTTTTTT. Its translation: CASSSQGGTGLAANTGELFF.

J is TRBJ2-6 and V is TRBV28; 8 positions match TRBD1. The CDR3 loop spans 17 amino acids. CDR1 is MDHEN and CDR2 is SYDVKM in the germline V gene. The V segment lost 5 bases and the J segment 0 bases; nucleotides outside the gene matches: 6. CDR3 DNA sequence: TGTGCCAGCAGTCCCGGGACAGGTCGCTCTGGGGCCAACGTCCTGACTTTC. Amino acid sequence: CASSPGTGRSGANVLTF. The full variable domain, completed using reference TRBV28 and TRBJ2-6, is DVKVTQSSRYLVKRTGEKVFLECVQDMDHENMFWYRQDPGLGLRLIYFSYDVKMKEKGDIPEGYSVSREKKERFSLILESASTNQTSMYLCASSPGTGRSGANVLTFGAGSRLTVL.

V usage is TRBV18 and J usage is TRBJ2-5; possible D gene TRBD1, 5 bases. The germline gives CDR1 KGHSH, CDR2 LQKENI. V lost 2 bases, J lost 4 bases, and 11 bases lay in between. The CDR3 has 14 amino acids. Here the CDR3 reads CASSPSKGIETQYF. CDR3 DNA: TGTGCCAGCTCACCAAGTAAGGGGATAGAGACCCAGTACTTC.

The gene calls are TRBV14 and TRBJ2-1, with 7 bases identical to TRBD1. After removal of 6 bases from V and 5 bases from J, the junction contained 4 bases not matched to a gene. Germline CDR1 and CDR2: SGHDN and FVKESK. CDR3 size: 13 residues. The CDR3: CASRQQGNNEQFF. In nucleotides, the CDR3 is TGTGCCAGCAGGCAACAGGGGAACAATGAGCAGTTCTTC. The entire variable domain, with the rest obtained from reference TRBV14 and TRBJ2-1, is as follows: EAGVTQFPSHSVIEKGQTVTLRCDPISGHDNLYWYRRVMGKEIKFLLHFVKESKQDESGMPNNRFLAERTGGTYSTLKVQPAELEDSGVYFCASRQQGNNEQFFGPGTRLTVL.

The chain joins TRBV7-9 to TRBJ1-2; TRBD1 aligns across 9 bases. In germline, CDR1 is SEHNR, CDR2 FQNEAQ (reference sequence). Unmatched junction bases numbered 4, after V lost 6 bases and J lost 8 bases. The CDR3 is 12 residues long. In nucleotides, the CDR3 is TGTGCCAGCAGGATGGGACAGGGAGGCTACACCTTC. It translates to CASRMGQGGYTF.

CDR3: CASSQEYGNTEAFF. CDR3 nucleotide sequence: TGCGCCAGCAGCCAAGAATACGGGAACACTGAAGCTTTCTTT. J is TRBJ1-1 and V is TRBV4-1; D is unresolved. The germline V and J ends were trimmed by 0 bases and 1 base, with 6 bases remaining between them. The CDR3 is 14 amino acids. The germline CDR1 and CDR2 sequences are MGHRA and YSYEKL.

This chain joins TRBV11-2 and TRBJ2-3, with TRBD2 matching 11 bases. The V gene end was trimmed by 5 bases and the J gene end by 1 base; junction bases not matched to a gene: 2. Germline V gives CDR1 SGHAT, CDR2 FQNNGV. The CDR3 has 15 residues. CDR3: CASSPGLAGTDTQYF. The DNA for the CDR3 is TGTGCCAGCAGCCCGGGACTAGCGGGCACAGATACGCAGTATTTT.

A remark on this clone: Other nucleotide sequences from this sample produce the same CDR3. The DNA for the CDR3 is TGTGCCAGCAGCCAAGCGGGTTACACTGAAGCTTTCTTT. Its protein is CASSQAGYTEAFF. The V call is TRBV14, the J call TRBJ1-1; no reliable D call. The germline CDR1 and CDR2 sequences are SGHDN and FVKESK. This CDR3 is built from 13 residues. V lost 1 base to trimming and J lost 3 bases, with 6 bases between them.

In regard to this clone: The same CDR3 can be traced to other DNA sequences in this sample. The CDR3, as DNA: TGTGCCAGCAGCCCAGGGTCCTCCTACGAGCAGTACTTC. This gives the protein CASSPGSSYEQYF. This chain connects TRBV28 to TRBJ2-7; D possibly corresponds to TRBD1 (5 bases). V lost 6 bases to trimming and J lost 0 bases, with 9 bases between them. This CDR3 comprises 13 residues. Per the germline V gene, CDR1 is MDHEN and CDR2 is SYDVKM.

J is TRBJ2-2 and V is TRBV7-9, with a tentative D call TRBD1 (6 bases). The germline V gene encodes CDR1 SEHNR and CDR2 FQNEAQ (reference sequence). V lost 5 bases, J lost 4 bases, and 20 bases lay in between. CDR3 length equals 17 residues. This CDR3 reads CASSLIFIGDITGELFF. The CDR3 coding sequence is TGTGCCAGCAGCCTGATCTTCATCGGGGACATCACCGGGGAGCTGTTTTTT. Full variable domain (rest looked up from reference TRBV7-9 and TRBJ2-2): DTGVSQNPRHKITKRGQNVTFRCDPISEHNRLYWYRQTLGQGPEFLTYFQNEAQLEKSRLLSDRFSAERPKGSFSTLEIQRTEQGDSAMYLCASSLIFIGDITGELFFGEGSRLTVL.

Only a few counts were recorded for this clone. CDR3 in DNA: TGTGCCAGCAGTTACGCTTGGGGCGGGAACACTGAAGCTTTCTTT. The encoded protein is CASSYAWGGNTEAFF. V gene TRBV6-5 combines with J gene TRBJ1-1; a weak D match, TRBD1 (5 bases). Germline CDR1 is MNHEY and CDR2 is SVGAGI. Trimming left V 2 bases short and J 1 base short, with 11 bases between. The CDR3 is 15 amino acids.

The chain recombines TRBV9 with TRBJ2-5; 12 bases agree with TRBD2. CDR3 size: 16 residues. The germline CDR1 and CDR2 sequences are SGDLS and YYNGEE. Trimming removed 0 bases from V and 4 bases from J; junction bases left unmatched: 4. CDR3 bases: TGTGCCAGCAGCGTAGCCCCGACTAGCGGGGGAGAGACCCAGTACTTC. Translating gives CASSVAPTSGGETQYF.

This clone was seen a single time. The chain has TRBV5-1 and TRBJ2-7; 8 bases map to TRBD2. Germline CDR1 SGHRS, CDR2 YFSETQ. This CDR3 is built from 16 residues. V trimming: 2 bases; J trimming: 5 bases; junction bases outside the gene matches: 12. This CDR3 is CASSLGGSGILNEQYF. Written as DNA, the CDR3 is TGCGCCAGCAGCTTAGGTGGTAGCGGGATTCTAAACGAGCAGTACTTC.

The chain uses TRBV7-3 and TRBJ2-5; perhaps TRBD2 as D (6 bases). Germline CDR1 is SGHTA and CDR2 is FQGTGA. The CDR3 contains 13 residues. Trimming pared 2 bases from V and 7 bases from J, leaving 11 bases between. The CDR3 bases are TGTGCCAGCAGCTTAGGGCGGGAAGGGACCCAGTACTTC. It codes for CASSLGREGTQYF.

This clone was observed a handful of times. The chain employs TRBV11-2 and TRBJ1-2, with D maybe TRBD1 (6 bases). CDR3 size: 14 residues. CDR1 is SGHAT, CDR2 FQNNGV, per germline. V lost 3 bases and J lost 7, with 15 bases in between. CDR3 DNA sequence: TGTGCCAGCAGCTTGGCTGGGGGGGCGCGTGGCTACACCTTC. Translated: CASSLAGGARGYTF.

This sequence joins TRBV6-1 and TRBJ1-5; 10 bases are a match to TRBD1. The CDR3 consists of 14 residues. The germline V gene has CDR1 MNHNS and CDR2 SASEGT. The J segment lost 5 bases and the V segment lost 8 bases, leaving 6 bases of the junction unmatched. The CDR3 DNA follows: TGTGCCAGCCAAGCGGGGACAGGGGATCAGCCCCAGCATTTT. Translation: CASQAGTGDQPQHF.

V usage is TRBV27 and J usage is TRBJ2-7; 12 bases are shared with TRBD2. Trimming at V came to 2 bases and at J to 6 bases, leaving 8 bases not matched to a gene. The germline CDR1 and CDR2 sequences are MNHEY and SMNVEV (reference sequence). The CDR3 sequence is 16 residues long. CDR3 residues: CASSLGLAGPLGEQYF. For the CDR3, the DNA is TGTGCCAGCAGTTTAGGACTAGCGGGGCCCCTCGGCGAGCAGTACTTC.

This chain links TRBV7-6 with TRBJ2-1, with 9 positions matching TRBD2. The CDR3 consists of 16 residues. V dropped 2 bases and J dropped 2; count of bases not matched to a gene: 4. Germline V lookup: CDR1 SGHVS, CDR2 FNYEAQ. For the CDR3, the DNA is TGTGCCAGCAGCTTACAGCGGGGGGTACCCTACAATGAGCAGTTCTTC. Protein sequence: CASSLQRGVPYNEQFF.

The chain is built from TRBV7-2 and TRBJ2-7, with D tentatively TRBD2 (5 bases). The V gene's germline CDR1 is SGHTA and CDR2 FQGNSA. V gave up 5 bases and J gave up 4 bases, with 24 bases separating them. The CDR3 runs to 17 residues. The CDR3 nucleotides read TGTGCCAGCAGCCAGATTGGGCGGGTTAAGGGAGAGTACGAGCAGTACTTC. Translating it yields CASSQIGRVKGEYEQYF.

This clone has just one count. In DNA, the CDR3 is TGTGCCAGCAGTTACCACCGGACAGGTCGCTCCTACGAGCAGTACTTC. This translates into CASSYHRTGRSYEQYF. This chain connects TRBV6-5 to TRBJ2-7, with TRBD1 matching over 7 bases. CDR3 length: 16 residues. Unmatched junction bases numbered 7, after V lost 2 bases and J lost 0 bases. Germline CDR1 is MNHEY and CDR2 is SVGAGI.

The V and J genes are TRBV29-1 and TRBJ2-6; D not certain. Trimming removed 2 bases at V and 0 bases at J, with 11 bases between. Germline assignment: CDR1 SQVTM and CDR2 ANQGSEA. The CDR3 has 16 residues. CDR3 in amino acids: CSVESGFDSGANVLTF. For the CDR3, the DNA is TGCAGCGTTGAATCCGGTTTTGACTCTGGGGCCAACGTCCTGACTTTC.

This clone was seen only once. The gene calls are TRBV7-6 and TRBJ2-2, with D perhaps TRBD1 (5 bases). The V and J ends lost 5 bases and 0 bases respectively, with 19 bases between them. Germline CDR1 SGHVS, CDR2 FNYEAQ. The CDR3 runs to 18 residues. CDR3 sequence: CASSPRYQGGSNTGELFF. The CDR3 DNA follows: TGTGCCAGCAGCCCAAGATATCAGGGTGGGTCGAACACCGGGGAGCTGTTTTTT.

This chain uses TRBV19 with TRBJ1-5, with D possibly TRBD1 on 6 matching bases. The germline V gene has CDR1 LNHDA and CDR2 SQIVND (reference sequence). V was cut by 1 base and J by 7 bases, with 14 bases left in between. The CDR3 totals 15 residues. The CDR3 protein is CASSIVGGADQPQHF. In DNA form, the CDR3 reads TGTGCCAGTAGTATAGTGGGGGGGGCGGACCAGCCCCAGCATTTT.

This clone turned up a few times. The rearrangement uses TRBV29-1 and TRBJ2-3, with a weak D call TRBD1 (6 bases). V was shortened by 6 bases and J by 2 bases, with 18 bases between the two germline ends. The CDR3 is 15 amino acids. Germline lookup yields CDR1 SQVTM and CDR2 ANQGSEA. The CDR3, as DNA: TGCAGCGTGGCGACAGGACCATTTACCACAGATACGCAGTATTTT. The encoded protein is CSVATGPFTTDTQYF.

Notes on this clone: Other DNA sequences in the sample encode the same CDR3. The V gene is TRBV28, the J gene TRBJ2-7, with TRBD2 matching 8 bases. Trimming removed 2 bases from V and 0 bases from J; junction bases left unmatched: 0. This CDR3 contains 14 residues. From germline, CDR1 is MDHEN and CDR2 SYDVKM. This CDR3 is CASSLSGGSYEQYF. CDR3 nucleotide sequence: TGTGCCAGCAGTTTAAGCGGGGGCTCCTACGAGCAGTACTTC.

The rearrangement uses TRBV7-9 and TRBJ1-4; D might be TRBD1 (5 bases). With 6 bases removed from V and 8 bases from J, the gap between germline ends came to 16 bases. This CDR3 comprises 14 residues. The V gene's germline CDR1 is SEHNR and CDR2 FQNEAQ (reference sequence). The CDR3 here is CASSSTRGAEKLFF. Here the CDR3 DNA reads TGTGCCAGCAGTTCTACACGCGGGGCGGAAAAACTGTTTTTT. Looking up the rest from reference TRBV7-9 and TRBJ1-4 gives the full variable domain: DTGVSQNPRHKITKRGQNVTFRCDPISEHNRLYWYRQTLGQGPEFLTYFQNEAQLEKSRLLSDRFSAERPKGSFSTLEIQRTEQGDSAMYLCASSSTRGAEKLFFGSGTQLSVL.

V and J are TRBV11-2 and TRBJ1-5; 7 bases map to TRBD1. This CDR3 is built from 15 residues. J gave up 1 base and V 6 bases, and 6 bases lay outside the gene matches. The germline V gene has CDR1 SGHAT and CDR2 FQNNGV. The CDR3 region has the DNA TGTGCCAGCAGTTCACAGGGGCTGAGCAATCAGCCCCAGCATTTT. Translating gives CASSSQGLSNQPQHF. Based on the CDR3 plus reference TRBV11-2 and TRBJ1-5, the full variable domain is EAGVAQSPRYKIIEKRQSVAFWCNPISGHATLYWYQQILGQGPKLLIQFQNNGVVDDSQLPKDRFSAERLKGVDSTLKIQPAKLEDSAVYLCASSSQGLSNQPQHFGDGTRLSIL.

This chain links TRBV28 with TRBJ1-6; 8 bases map to TRBD1. V was clipped by 6 bases and J by 7 bases; unmatched bases: 17. CDR3 length: 18 amino acids. CDR1 and CDR2 (germline): MDHEN, SYDVKM. The CDR3 nucleotides are TGTGCCAGCAGGGACAACTTCGGCGGACAGGGACAAAATTCACCCCTCCACTTT. Translated, it gives CASRDNFGGQGQNSPLHF.